Listed below are T cell receptor beta chains from one sample, sequenced in a study of untreated major depressive disorder. The method was immunoSEQ multiplex PCR; TCRdb's version includes in-frame clones alone and lacks a portion of them. The data show around 13,000 clones, under 95% seen once. Material for sequencing was CD4+ T cells from PBMCs. The source is a woman aged 25 to 39 with major depressive disorder. CDR3s include the opening cysteine and the closing phenylalanine or tryptophan. D genes are given only for firm matches. Not all rows give a size; the values are once, few, many and, for expanded clones, a class.

D gene: NA
clone size: once
V gene: TRBV5-4
J gene: TRBJ1-2
CDR3 protein: CASSYNTGNYGHTF
CDR3 DNA: TGTGCCAGCAGCTACAACACAGGGAACTATGGCCACACCTTC

D gene: NA
clone size: NA
V gene: TRBV14
J gene: TRBJ2-7
CDR3 protein: CASSQVLTGEQYF
CDR3 DNA: TGTGCCAGCAGCCAAGTTCTTACGGGGGAGCAGTACTTC

D gene: NA
clone size: NA
V gene: TRBV19
J gene: TRBJ1-4
CDR3 protein: CASSMNPLNEKLFF
CDR3 DNA: TGTGCCAGTAGTATGAACCCCCTGAATGAAAAACTGTTTTTT

D gene: TRBD2
clone size: NA
V gene: TRBV5-1
J gene: TRBJ2-7
CDR3 protein: CASSLTGSSGTHEQYF
CDR3 DNA: TGCGCCAGCAGCTTAACAGGGTCTAGCGGGACCCACGAGCAGTACTTC

D gene: NA
clone size: NA
V gene: TRBV11-2
J gene: TRBJ2-3
CDR3 protein: CASREWGLSTDTQYF
CDR3 DNA: TGTGCCAGCAGGGAATGGGGCCTCAGCACAGATACGCAGTATTTT

D gene: TRBD2
clone size: NA
V gene: TRBV28
J gene: TRBJ2-1
CDR3 protein: CASRVSGRAYNEQFF
CDR3 DNA: TGTGCCAGCAGGGTTAGCGGGAGGGCCTACAATGAGCAGTTCTTC

D gene: TRBD1
clone size: NA
V gene: TRBV11-3
J gene: TRBJ2-1
CDR3 protein: CASSPRGQGDNEQFF
CDR3 DNA: TGTGCCAGCAGCCCCCGGGGACAGGGAGACAATGAGCAGTTCTTC

D gene: NA
clone size: NA
V gene: TRBV18
J gene: TRBJ2-7
CDR3 protein: CASSPPGSSYEQYF
CDR3 DNA: TGTGCCAGCTCACCACCGGGCTCCTCCTACGAGCAGTACTTC

D gene: TRBD2
clone size: NA
V gene: TRBV10-3
J gene: TRBJ2-3
CDR3 protein: CAISESGAGGPDTQYF
CDR3 DNA: TGTGCCATCAGTGAGTCAGGAGCGGGAGGCCCAGATACGCAGTATTTT

D gene: TRBD1
clone size: NA
V gene: TRBV4-1
J gene: TRBJ2-4
CDR3 protein: CASSQGQGEDIQYF
CDR3 DNA: TGCGCCAGCAGCCAGGGACAGGGGGAGGACATTCAGTACTTC

D gene: NA
clone size: few
V gene: TRBV11-2
J gene: TRBJ2-7
CDR3 protein: CASSLRGSEQYF
CDR3 DNA: TGTGCCAGCAGCTTACGGGGGTCCGAGCAGTACTTC

D gene: NA
clone size: NA
V gene: TRBV6-5
J gene: TRBJ2-5
CDR3 protein: CASSYGSYPETQYF
CDR3 DNA: TGTGCCAGCAGTTACGGTAGTTACCCAGAGACCCAGTACTTC

D gene: NA
clone size: NA
V gene: TRBV7-2
J gene: TRBJ1-2
CDR3 protein: CASSLARDYGYTF
CDR3 DNA: TGTGCCAGCAGCTTAGCGCGGGACTATGGCTACACCTTC

D gene: TRBD2
clone size: NA
V gene: TRBV7-9
J gene: TRBJ2-1
CDR3 protein: CASSLAGSSYNEQFF
CDR3 DNA: TGTGCCAGCAGCCTAGCGGGGAGCTCCTACAATGAGCAGTTCTTC

D gene: NA
clone size: NA
V gene: TRBV9
J gene: TRBJ2-1
CDR3 protein: CASSHDPTSYNEQFF
CDR3 DNA: TGTGCCAGCAGCCACGACCCCACCTCCTACAATGAGCAGTTCTTC

D gene: NA
clone size: NA
V gene: TRBV19
J gene: TRBJ2-1
CDR3 protein: CASTSGLLNEQFF
CDR3 DNA: TGTGCCAGTACCTCCGGGCTCCTCAATGAGCAGTTCTTC

D gene: NA
clone size: NA
V gene: TRBV5-1
J gene: TRBJ2-5
CDR3 protein: CASSLEGETQYF
CDR3 DNA: TGCGCCAGCAGCCTCGAGGGAGAGACCCAGTACTTC

D gene: NA
clone size: NA
V gene: TRBV5-6
J gene: TRBJ1-3
CDR3 protein: CASSWGSSGNTIYF
CDR3 DNA: TGTGCCAGCAGCTGGGGATCTTCTGGAAACACCATATATTTT

D gene: NA
clone size: NA
V gene: TRBV4-1
J gene: TRBJ2-7
CDR3 protein: CASSQGAYEQYF
CDR3 DNA: TGCGCCAGCAGCCAGGGGGCCTACGAGCAGTACTTC

D gene: NA
clone size: NA
V gene: TRBV30
J gene: TRBJ2-7
CDR3 protein: CAGRGSARQNPPYEQYF
CDR3 DNA: TGTGCCGGGAGGGGGTCAGCCCGACAAAACCCTCCCTACGAGCAGTACTTC

D gene: NA
clone size: NA
V gene: TRBV19
J gene: TRBJ2-7
CDR3 protein: CASSSVSGPNPYEQYF
CDR3 DNA: TGTGCCAGTAGTTCCGTGTCGGGTCCCAACCCCTACGAGCAGTACTTC

D gene: NA
clone size: NA
V gene: TRBV9
J gene: TRBJ2-2
CDR3 protein: CASSVAGDNGELFF
CDR3 DNA: TGTGCCAGCAGCGTAGCTGGGGATAACGGGGAGCTGTTTTTT

D gene: NA
clone size: NA
V gene: TRBV5-1
J gene: TRBJ2-2
CDR3 protein: CASSLTGSGELFF
CDR3 DNA: TGCGCCAGCAGCCTAACAGGGTCCGGGGAGCTGTTTTTT

D gene: NA
clone size: NA
V gene: TRBV6-6
J gene: TRBJ1-1
CDR3 protein: CASSYMENTEAFF
CDR3 DNA: TGTGCCAGCAGTTACATGGAGAACACTGAAGCTTTCTTT

D gene: TRBD2
clone size: NA
V gene: TRBV7-2
J gene: TRBJ2-1
CDR3 protein: CASSFVASGSYEQFF
CDR3 DNA: TGTGCCAGCAGCTTTGTAGCTAGCGGGAGCTATGAGCAGTTCTTC

D gene: TRBD2
clone size: NA
V gene: TRBV19
J gene: TRBJ2-7
CDR3 protein: CASSTDSGGAAYEQYF
CDR3 DNA: TGTGCCAGTAGTACCGACTCCGGGGGGGCGGCCTACGAGCAGTACTTC

D gene: NA
clone size: once
V gene: TRBV19
J gene: TRBJ1-2
CDR3 protein: CASSIAYIYGYTF
CDR3 DNA: TGTGCCAGTAGTATTGCCTACATCTATGGCTACACCTTC

D gene: NA
clone size: NA
V gene: TRBV2
J gene: TRBJ2-7
CDR3 protein: CASSDKSLDGFSSYEQYF
CDR3 DNA: TGTGCCAGCAGTGATAAGAGCCTAGATGGCTTTTCTTCCTACGAGCAGTACTTC

D gene: TRBD2
clone size: once
V gene: TRBV7-2
J gene: TRBJ2-1
CDR3 protein: CASRASGLVRNEQFF
CDR3 DNA: TGTGCCAGCAGGGCAAGTGGACTAGTAAGGAATGAGCAGTTCTTC

D gene: TRBD1
clone size: NA
V gene: TRBV27
J gene: TRBJ1-2
CDR3 protein: CASRRGQNNYGYTF
CDR3 DNA: TGTGCCAGCAGACGGGGACAGAATAACTATGGCTACACCTTC

D gene: NA
clone size: once
V gene: TRBV7-2
J gene: TRBJ2-1
CDR3 protein: CASSLAALAIGNEQFF
CDR3 DNA: TGTGCCAGCAGCTTAGCGGCTCTAGCGATTGGAAATGAGCAGTTCTTC

D gene: NA
clone size: NA
V gene: TRBV6-1
J gene: TRBJ1-2
CDR3 protein: CASSGGTGASYGYTF
CDR3 DNA: TGTGCCAGCAGTGGGGGGACGGGGGCCAGCTATGGCTACACCTTC

D gene: NA
clone size: few
V gene: TRBV30
J gene: TRBJ1-2
CDR3 protein: CAWSKKRTLYGYTF
CDR3 DNA: TGTGCCTGGAGTAAAAAAAGGACCCTCTATGGCTACACCTTC

D gene: TRBD1
clone size: NA
V gene: TRBV2
J gene: TRBJ1-2
CDR3 protein: CASSTGQTYGYTF
CDR3 DNA: TGTGCCAGCAGCACGGGACAGACCTATGGCTACACCTTC

D gene: TRBD2
clone size: NA
V gene: TRBV7-8
J gene: TRBJ2-2
CDR3 protein: CASSFPTQRENTGELFF
CDR3 DNA: TGTGCCAGCAGCTTCCCAACCCAGCGGGAGAACACCGGGGAGCTGTTTTTT

D gene: NA
clone size: NA
V gene: TRBV27
J gene: TRBJ1-1
CDR3 protein: CASSLRQLNTEAFF
CDR3 DNA: TGTGCCAGCAGTTTACGACAATTGAACACTGAAGCTTTCTTT

D gene: TRBD2
clone size: NA
V gene: TRBV27
J gene: TRBJ2-1
CDR3 protein: CACSDSGQLVNEQFF
CDR3 DNA: TGTGCCTGTTCCGATAGCGGGCAGTTAGTCAATGAGCAGTTCTTC

D gene: NA
clone size: NA
V gene: TRBV7-9
J gene: TRBJ2-5
CDR3 protein: CASSLVGAINF
CDR3 DNA: TGTGCCAGCAGCTTAGTCGGCGCAATTAACTTC

D gene: TRBD1
clone size: NA
V gene: TRBV4-1
J gene: TRBJ1-2
CDR3 protein: CASSNLRDRVRYGYTF
CDR3 DNA: TGCGCCAGCAGCAACTTAAGGGACAGGGTACGCTATGGCTACACCTTC

D gene: NA
clone size: few
V gene: TRBV30
J gene: TRBJ2-7
CDR3 protein: CAWSVNNYEQYF
CDR3 DNA: TGTGCCTGGAGTGTAAATAACTACGAGCAGTACTTC

D gene: NA
clone size: few
V gene: TRBV5-1
J gene: TRBJ1-2
CDR3 protein: CASSLRGGADYGYTF
CDR3 DNA: TGCGCCAGCAGCTTGAGGGGGGGCGCTGACTATGGCTACACCTTC

D gene: TRBD1
clone size: few
V gene: TRBV18
J gene: TRBJ1-2
CDR3 protein: CASSPRTGGMNGYTF
CDR3 DNA: TGTGCCAGCTCACCAAGGACAGGGGGGATGAACGGCTACACCTTC

D gene: NA
clone size: NA
V gene: TRBV25-1
J gene: TRBJ1-5
CDR3 protein: CASSEFGMGQPQHF
CDR3 DNA: TGTGCCAGCAGTGAATTCGGGATGGGACAGCCCCAGCATTTT

D gene: NA
clone size: once
V gene: TRBV7-6
J gene: TRBJ2-2
CDR3 protein: CASSFTGELFF
CDR3 DNA: TGTGCCAGCAGCTTCACCGGGGAGCTGTTTTTT

D gene: NA
clone size: NA
V gene: TRBV7-2
J gene: TRBJ2-1
CDR3 protein: CASSPQVASSYNEQFF
CDR3 DNA: TGTGCCAGCAGCCCACAGGTGGCCAGCTCCTACAATGAGCAGTTCTTC

D gene: NA
clone size: NA
V gene: TRBV5-6
J gene: TRBJ2-6
CDR3 protein: CASSYQRRFPGANVLTF
CDR3 DNA: TGTGCCAGCAGCTACCAGCGGCGCTTTCCTGGGGCCAACGTCCTGACTTTC

D gene: TRBD2
clone size: NA
V gene: TRBV6-5
J gene: TRBJ2-7
CDR3 protein: CASSRTSGRYEQYF
CDR3 DNA: TGTGCCAGCAGTAGGACTAGCGGGAGGTACGAGCAGTACTTC

D gene: NA
clone size: NA
V gene: TRBV10-1
J gene: TRBJ1-2
CDR3 protein: CASSVKDWGDGYTF
CDR3 DNA: TGCGCCAGCAGTGTCAAGGACTGGGGGGATGGCTACACCTTC

D gene: NA
clone size: NA
V gene: TRBV11-3
J gene: TRBJ2-7
CDR3 protein: CASSLDSRGIGEQYF
CDR3 DNA: TGTGCCAGCAGCTTAGATTCGAGGGGGATTGGTGAGCAGTACTTC

D gene: NA
clone size: NA
V gene: TRBV7-8
J gene: TRBJ1-2
CDR3 protein: CASSSRGGYTF
CDR3 DNA: TGTGCCAGCAGCTCAAGGGGTGGCTACACCTTC

D gene: NA
clone size: NA
V gene: TRBV11-3
J gene: TRBJ1-1
CDR3 protein: CASSPRVGGTAFF
CDR3 DNA: TGTGCCAGCAGCCCCCGGGTAGGGGGGACGGCTTTCTTT